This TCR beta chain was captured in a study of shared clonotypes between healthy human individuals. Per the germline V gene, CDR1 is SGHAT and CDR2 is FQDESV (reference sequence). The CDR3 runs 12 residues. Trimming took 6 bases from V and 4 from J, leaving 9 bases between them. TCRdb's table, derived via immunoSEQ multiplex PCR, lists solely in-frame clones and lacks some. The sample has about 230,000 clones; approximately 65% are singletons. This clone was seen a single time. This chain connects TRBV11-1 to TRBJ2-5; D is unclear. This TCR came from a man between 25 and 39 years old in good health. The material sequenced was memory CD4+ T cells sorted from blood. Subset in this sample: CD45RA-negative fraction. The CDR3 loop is CASSRIPETQYF. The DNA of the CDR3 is TGTGCCAGCAGTCGCATCCCAGAGACCCAGTACTTC. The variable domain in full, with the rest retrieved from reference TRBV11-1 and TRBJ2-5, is EAEVAQSPRYKITEKSQAVAFWCDPISGHATLYWYRQILGQGPELLVQFQDESVVDDSQLPKDRFSAERLKGVDSTLKIQPAELGDSAMYLCASSRIPETQYFGPGTRLLVL.